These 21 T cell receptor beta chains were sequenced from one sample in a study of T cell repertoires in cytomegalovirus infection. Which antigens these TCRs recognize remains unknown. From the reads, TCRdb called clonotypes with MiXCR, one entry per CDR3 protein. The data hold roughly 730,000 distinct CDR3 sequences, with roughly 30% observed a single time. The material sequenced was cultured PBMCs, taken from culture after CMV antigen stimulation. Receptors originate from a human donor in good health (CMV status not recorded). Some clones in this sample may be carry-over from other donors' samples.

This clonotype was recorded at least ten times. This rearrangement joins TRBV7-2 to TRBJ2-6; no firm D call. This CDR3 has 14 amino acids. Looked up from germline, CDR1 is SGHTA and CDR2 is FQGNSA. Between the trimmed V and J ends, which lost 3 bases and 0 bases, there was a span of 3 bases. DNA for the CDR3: TGTGCCAGCAGCTTTAGCTCTGGGGCCAACGTCCTGACTTTC. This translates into CASSFSSGANVLTF.

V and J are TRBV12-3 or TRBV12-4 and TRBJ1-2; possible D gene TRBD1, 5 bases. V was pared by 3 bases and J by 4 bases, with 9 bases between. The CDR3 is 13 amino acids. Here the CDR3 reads CASSFGALYGYTF. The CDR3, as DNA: TGTGCCAGCAGTTTCGGGGCCCTCTATGGCTACACCTTC.

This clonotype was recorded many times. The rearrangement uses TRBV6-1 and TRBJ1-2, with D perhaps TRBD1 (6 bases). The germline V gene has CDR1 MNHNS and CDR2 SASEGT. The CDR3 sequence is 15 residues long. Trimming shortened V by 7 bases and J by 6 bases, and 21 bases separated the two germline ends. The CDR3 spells CASNGGQGIFHGYTF. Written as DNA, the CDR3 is TGTGCCAGCAATGGGGGCCAGGGGATCTTCCATGGCTACACCTTC.

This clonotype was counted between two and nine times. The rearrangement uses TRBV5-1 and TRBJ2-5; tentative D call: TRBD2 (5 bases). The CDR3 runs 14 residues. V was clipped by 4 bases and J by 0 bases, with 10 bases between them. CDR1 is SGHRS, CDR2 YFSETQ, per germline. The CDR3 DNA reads TGCGCCAGCAGCCCGGGGTCGTACCAAGAGACCCAGTACTTC. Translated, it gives CASSPGSYQETQYF.

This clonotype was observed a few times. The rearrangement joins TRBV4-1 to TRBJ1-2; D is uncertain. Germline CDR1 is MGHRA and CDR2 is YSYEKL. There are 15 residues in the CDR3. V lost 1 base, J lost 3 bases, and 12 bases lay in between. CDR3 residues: CASSQGMGPYYGYTF. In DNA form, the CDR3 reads TGCGCCAGCAGCCAAGGAATGGGCCCTTACTATGGCTACACCTTC.

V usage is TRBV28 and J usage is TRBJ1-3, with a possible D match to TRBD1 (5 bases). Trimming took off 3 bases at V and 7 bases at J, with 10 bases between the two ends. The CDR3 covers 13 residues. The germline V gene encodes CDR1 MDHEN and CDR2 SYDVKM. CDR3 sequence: CASSFRAWNTIYF. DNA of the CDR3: TGTGCCAGCAGTTTCAGGGCTTGGAACACCATATATTTT.

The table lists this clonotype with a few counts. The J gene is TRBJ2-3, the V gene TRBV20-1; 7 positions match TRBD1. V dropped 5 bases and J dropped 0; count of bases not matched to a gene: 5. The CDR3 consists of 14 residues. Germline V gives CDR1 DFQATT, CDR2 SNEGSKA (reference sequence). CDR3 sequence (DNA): TGCAGTGCTTTCCACAGGGGAAGCACAGATACGCAGTATTTT. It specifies CSAFHRGSTDTQYF.

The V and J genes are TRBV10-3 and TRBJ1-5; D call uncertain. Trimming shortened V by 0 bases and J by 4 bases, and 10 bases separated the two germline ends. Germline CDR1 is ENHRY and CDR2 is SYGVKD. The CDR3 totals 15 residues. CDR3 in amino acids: CAISESEAANQPQHF. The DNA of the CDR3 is TGTGCCATCAGTGAGTCGGAGGCAGCAAATCAGCCCCAGCATTTT.

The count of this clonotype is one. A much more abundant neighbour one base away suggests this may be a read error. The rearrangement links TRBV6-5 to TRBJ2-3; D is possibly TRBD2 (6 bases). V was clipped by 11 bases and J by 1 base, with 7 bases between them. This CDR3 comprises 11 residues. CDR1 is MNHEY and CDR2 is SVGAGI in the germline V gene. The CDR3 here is CACGGTDTQYF. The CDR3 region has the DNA TGTGCCTGCGGGGGCACAGATACGCAGTATTTT.

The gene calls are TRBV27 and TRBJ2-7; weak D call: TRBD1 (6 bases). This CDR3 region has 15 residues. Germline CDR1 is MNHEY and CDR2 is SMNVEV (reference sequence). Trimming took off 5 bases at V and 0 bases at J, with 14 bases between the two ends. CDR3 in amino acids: CASSLGGQLSYEQYF. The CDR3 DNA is TGTGCCAGCAGTCTAGGAGGACAGCTCTCCTACGAGCAGTACTTC.

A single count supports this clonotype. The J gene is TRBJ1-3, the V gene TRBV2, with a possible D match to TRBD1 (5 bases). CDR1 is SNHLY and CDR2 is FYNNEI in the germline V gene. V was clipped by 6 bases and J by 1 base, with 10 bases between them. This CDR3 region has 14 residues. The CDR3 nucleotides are TGTGCCAGCAGAGAGGGGTTATCTGGAAACACCATATATTTT. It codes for CASREGLSGNTIYF.

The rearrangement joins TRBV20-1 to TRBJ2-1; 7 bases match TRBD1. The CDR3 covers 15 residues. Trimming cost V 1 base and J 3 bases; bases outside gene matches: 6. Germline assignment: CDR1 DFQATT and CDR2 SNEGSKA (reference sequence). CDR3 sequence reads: CSARAGTAYYNEQFF. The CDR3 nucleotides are TGCAGTGCTAGAGCTGGGACAGCTTACTACAATGAGCAGTTCTTC.

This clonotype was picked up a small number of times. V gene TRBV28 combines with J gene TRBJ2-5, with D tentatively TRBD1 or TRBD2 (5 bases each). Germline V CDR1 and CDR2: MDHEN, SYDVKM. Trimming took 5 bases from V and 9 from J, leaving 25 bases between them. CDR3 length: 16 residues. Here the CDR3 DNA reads TGTGCCAGCAGTCCCCGGACATTCTGGGGCCAAGCGGCCCAGTACTTC. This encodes CASSPRTFWGQAAQYF.

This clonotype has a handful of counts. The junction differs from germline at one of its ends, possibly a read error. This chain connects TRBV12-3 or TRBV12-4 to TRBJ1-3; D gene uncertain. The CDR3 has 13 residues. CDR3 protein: CACSDYSGNTIYF. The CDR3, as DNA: TGTGCCTGCAGTGACTACTCTGGAAACACCATATATTTT.

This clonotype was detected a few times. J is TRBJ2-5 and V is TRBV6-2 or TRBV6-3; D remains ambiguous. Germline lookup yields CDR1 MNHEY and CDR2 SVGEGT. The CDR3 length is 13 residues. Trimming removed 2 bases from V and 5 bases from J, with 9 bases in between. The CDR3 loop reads CASSYTTKETQYF. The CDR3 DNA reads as TGTGCCAGCAGTTACACGACGAAGGAGACCCAGTACTTC.

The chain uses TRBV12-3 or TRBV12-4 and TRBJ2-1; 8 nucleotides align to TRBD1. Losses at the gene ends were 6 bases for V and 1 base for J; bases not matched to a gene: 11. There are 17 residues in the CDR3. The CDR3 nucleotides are TGTGCCAGCAGCCGCGGGACAGGAGGACCGTCCTACAATGAGCAGTTCTTC. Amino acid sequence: CASSRGTGGPSYNEQFF.

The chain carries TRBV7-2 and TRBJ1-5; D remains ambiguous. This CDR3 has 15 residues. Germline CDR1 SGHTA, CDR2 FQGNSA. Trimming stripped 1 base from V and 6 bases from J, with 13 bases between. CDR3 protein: CASSLVVGPGQPQHF. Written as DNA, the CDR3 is TGTGCCAGCAGCTTAGTGGTAGGGCCCGGTCAGCCCCAGCATTTT.

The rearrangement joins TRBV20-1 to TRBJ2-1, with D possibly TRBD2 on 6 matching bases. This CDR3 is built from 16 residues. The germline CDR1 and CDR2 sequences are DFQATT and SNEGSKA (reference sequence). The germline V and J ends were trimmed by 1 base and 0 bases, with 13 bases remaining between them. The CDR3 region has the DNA TGCAGTGCTAGAGGTGACCAAGCGGGCTCCTACAATGAGCAGTTCTTC. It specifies CSARGDQAGSYNEQFF.

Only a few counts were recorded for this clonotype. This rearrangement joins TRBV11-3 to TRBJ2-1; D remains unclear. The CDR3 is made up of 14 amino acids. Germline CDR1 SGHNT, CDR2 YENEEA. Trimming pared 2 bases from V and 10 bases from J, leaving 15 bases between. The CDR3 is CASSLFSTPKEQFF. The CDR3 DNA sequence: TGTGCCAGCAGCTTATTTTCGACACCTAAGGAGCAGTTCTTC.

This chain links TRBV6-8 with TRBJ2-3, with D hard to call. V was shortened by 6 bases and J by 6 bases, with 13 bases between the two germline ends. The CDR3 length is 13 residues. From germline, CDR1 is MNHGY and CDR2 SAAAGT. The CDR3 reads CASRRGSADTQYF. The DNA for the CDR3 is TGTGCCAGCAGACGCGGCTCTGCGGATACGCAGTATTTT.

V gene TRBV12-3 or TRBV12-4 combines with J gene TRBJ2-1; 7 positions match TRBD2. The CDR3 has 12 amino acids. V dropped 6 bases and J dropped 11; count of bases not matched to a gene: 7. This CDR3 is CASSPPGTKQFF. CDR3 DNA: TGTGCCAGCAGCCCCCCCGGGACTAAGCAGTTCTTC.